These T cell receptor beta chains were read from a single sample in a study of T cells in Graves' hyperthyroidism and ophthalmopathy. Via MiXCR, TCRdb re-called the multiplex PCR reads, giving one row per CDR3 protein. The sample holds 600,000 to 800,000 distinct CDR3 sequences; about 35% are singletons and the top ten take less than 35%. Material: blood. The receptor set was obtained from a middle-aged woman with Graves' hyperthyroidism. The CDR3 runs from the conserved cysteine through the conserved F or W. The order of the fields is clone size, D gene, V gene, J gene, CDR3 length, CDR3 DNA, CDR3 protein. The D gene is left open where the match is weak. For some rows the clone size is stated as once, few or many, or as a class when expanded; others skip it.

clone_size: many
d_call: -
v_call: TRBV2
j_call: TRBJ1-5
cdr3_length: 16
cdr3_nt: TGTGCCAGCAGCAGACGGCGGGGGGGGGTAGGGCAGCCCCAGCATTTT
cdr3_aa: CASSRRRGGVGQPQHF

clone_size: -
d_call: TRBD1
v_call: TRBV12-3/TRBV12-4
j_call: TRBJ1-2
cdr3_length: 15
cdr3_nt: TGTGCCAGCAGTTCTTACAGGGGGCGCGGCTATGGCTACACCTTC
cdr3_aa: CASSSYRGRGYGYTF

clone_size: -
d_call: TRBD1
v_call: TRBV10-2
j_call: TRBJ1-3
cdr3_length: 15
cdr3_nt: TGCGCCAGCAGTGAGACAGGGGGAGCTGGAAACACCATATATTTT
cdr3_aa: CASSETGGAGNTIYF

clone_size: few
d_call: TRBD1
v_call: TRBV7-2
j_call: TRBJ1-6
cdr3_length: 15
cdr3_nt: TGTGCCAGCAGCTTACGGGGGACAGGGGGTTCACCCCTCCACTTT
cdr3_aa: CASSLRGTGGSPLHF

clone_size: many
d_call: -
v_call: TRBV7-9
j_call: TRBJ1-2
cdr3_length: 14
cdr3_nt: TGTGCCAGCAGCTTGGGTCGGGCGGCTGATGGCTACACCTTC
cdr3_aa: CASSLGRAADGYTF

clone_size: many
d_call: TRBD1
v_call: TRBV7-6
j_call: TRBJ1-1
cdr3_length: 13
cdr3_nt: TGTGCCAGCAGCTTACAGGGGACAGCTGAAGCTTTCTTT
cdr3_aa: CASSLQGTAEAFF

clone_size: -
d_call: TRBD1
v_call: TRBV3-1
j_call: TRBJ1-4
cdr3_length: 14
cdr3_nt: TGTGCCAGCGGAAGACAGGGGGTAAATGAAAAACTGTTTTTT
cdr3_aa: CASGRQGVNEKLFF

clone_size: -
d_call: TRBD1
v_call: TRBV12-3/TRBV12-4
j_call: TRBJ1-1
cdr3_length: 12
cdr3_nt: TGTGCCAGCAGTCGGGACAGGTCTCTCGCTTTCTTT
cdr3_aa: CASSRDRSLAFF

clone_size: many
d_call: TRBD1
v_call: TRBV29-1
j_call: TRBJ2-6
cdr3_length: 17
cdr3_nt: TGCAGCGTTGGATTGACAGGGGGCCGCTCTGGGGCCAACGTCCTGACTTTC
cdr3_aa: CSVGLTGGRSGANVLTF

clone_size: few
d_call: TRBD1
v_call: TRBV11-3
j_call: TRBJ1-2
cdr3_length: 16
cdr3_nt: TGTGCCAGCAGCCCGGAGGCAGGGGGCGCCCGCTATGGCTACACCTTC
cdr3_aa: CASSPEAGGARYGYTF

clone_size: -
d_call: TRBD1
v_call: TRBV4-1
j_call: TRBJ2-7
cdr3_length: 16
cdr3_nt: TGCGCCAGCAGCCAAGACCCTTGGACAGGGGGCTACGAGCAGTACTTC
cdr3_aa: CASSQDPWTGGYEQYF

clone_size: many
d_call: -
v_call: TRBV7-2
j_call: TRBJ2-5
cdr3_length: 13
cdr3_nt: TGTGCCAGCAGCTTCCGGGTGGGAGAGACCCAGTACTTC
cdr3_aa: CASSFRVGETQYF

clone_size: few
d_call: -
v_call: TRBV19
j_call: TRBJ2-7
cdr3_length: 16
cdr3_nt: TGTGCCAGTAGTATAGGGACCGGGTCCCACTTCAAGGAGCAGTACTTC
cdr3_aa: CASSIGTGSHFKEQYF

clone_size: once
d_call: -
v_call: TRBV2
j_call: TRBJ1-1
cdr3_length: 13
cdr3_nt: TGTGCCAGCAGTTACACCCTAAGCAGTGAAGCTTTCTTT
cdr3_aa: CASSYTLSSEAFF

clone_size: -
d_call: TRBD2
v_call: TRBV20-1
j_call: TRBJ2-3
cdr3_length: 14
cdr3_nt: TGCAGTGCTAGAGGGGCGGGAGGGTCTCAGGCGCAGTATTTT
cdr3_aa: CSARGAGGSQAQYF